The source of this T cell receptor beta chain is a study of T cell changes during pregnancy in multiple sclerosis. This CDR3 is built from 13 residues. Germline lookup yields CDR1 PRHDT and CDR2 FYEKMQ (reference sequence). The V end was cut by 0 bases, the J end by 9 bases, with 12 bases between. Produced via immunoSEQ multiplex PCR; TCRdb's table is partial and in-frame only. The sample lists under 60,000 clones, 91% occurring once. The rearrangement joins TRBV13 to TRBJ2-7; maybe TRBD1 (6 bases). The clonotype comes from a female donor with multiple sclerosis, enrolled in a pregnancy study. Sequenced here: CD8+ T cells from peripheral blood mononuclear cells, sampled after pregnancy. CDR3 DNA: TGTGCCAGCAGCTTAGGGGGGCGAGGGGGGCAGTACTTC. Translating it yields CASSLGGRGGQYF.